This passage covers 17 T cell receptor beta chains from one sample sequenced in a study of spatial heterogeneity in lung cancer (dated by TCRdb to the late 2010s). The time point label corresponds to: sample taken at primary tumor resection. What the work shows at the level of the full study, not this receptor alone: The tumor nonsynonymous mutation count correlated with the number of expanded intratumoral alpha and beta TCRs.

The antigens for these receptors are not known. Libraries were made using 5' RACE. Instrument on record: NextSeq 500. TCRdb passed the public sequencing reads through fastp at Q25 and MiXCR, retaining productive beta sequences. Duplicate CDR3 protein sequences are folded into a single record with the most common DNA and genes. In this sample the table shows over 8,500 distinct CDR3 sequences, 14% of which occur a single time. The ten largest account for 14% of the sample. Here the sequenced sample was lung tumor tissue, taken at surgery. The receptors here all came from a male donor with early-stage non-small cell lung cancer.

The chain employs TRBV12-3 or TRBV12-4 and TRBJ2-3, with a weak D call TRBD1 (6 bases). With 5 bases removed from V and 6 bases from J, the gap between germline ends came to 18 bases. This CDR3 has 15 residues. The CDR3 DNA is TGTGCCAGCAGTGCCCAAGGGGGAGTAATGGATACGCAGTATTTT. Protein sequence: CASSAQGGVMDTQYF.

The table lists this clonotype with many counts. CDR3 region: CASSIDRGLNTQYF. The CDR3 DNA is TGTGCCAGCAGTATCGACAGGGGGCTTAATACGCAGTATTTT. The chain has TRBV6-1 and TRBJ2-3, with TRBD1 identical over 10 bases. The CDR3 runs 14 residues. Germline lookup yields CDR1 MNHNS and CDR2 SASEGT. The V gene end was trimmed by 5 bases and the J gene end by 7 bases; junction bases not matched to a gene: 6.

This clonotype was seen many times. This chain connects TRBV5-1 to TRBJ1-1, with D tentatively TRBD1 (6 bases). In germline, CDR1 is SGHRS, CDR2 YFSETQ. The V gene lost 1 base and the J gene lost 5 bases, with 12 bases spanning the gap. This CDR3 comprises 14 residues. In nucleotides, the CDR3 is TGCGCCAGCAGCTTGTTACAGGGTAGGACTGAAGCTTTCTTT. It codes for CASSLLQGRTEAFF.

There are many counts of this clonotype. The chain uses TRBV7-3 and TRBJ2-5; the D is unclear. The length of the CDR3 is 12 residues. Germline-derived CDR1 and CDR2 are SGHTA and FQGTGA. V lost 2 bases, J lost 7 bases, and 8 bases lay in between. The CDR3, as DNA: TGTGCCAGCAGCTTAGATATAGGGACCCAGTACTTC. It encodes CASSLDIGTQYF.

This clonotype came up a few times. Here the CDR3 DNA reads TGTGCCAGCAGTATAGTCATGAATCAGCCCCAGCATTTT. Its protein is CASSIVMNQPQHF. The rearrangement links TRBV6-6 to TRBJ1-5; D ambiguous. The CDR3 is 13 amino acids. Germline CDR1 and CDR2: MNHNY and SVGAGI (reference sequence). The V end was cut by 5 bases, the J end by 4 bases, with 9 bases between.

In its sample, this clonotype is large. The V and J genes are TRBV9 and TRBJ2-2, with D unclear. Germline loops: CDR1 SGDLS, CDR2 YYNGEE. This CDR3 has 12 amino acids. Trimming stripped 4 bases from V and 5 bases from J, with 6 bases between. The CDR3 coding sequence is TGTGCCAGCAGCCCCCCGACCGGGGAGCTGTTTTTT. It encodes CASSPPTGELFF.

This clonotype was picked up many times. The chain couples TRBV5-1 to TRBJ1-1; TRBD1 aligns across 8 bases. The V gene's germline CDR1 is SGHRS and CDR2 YFSETQ. The ends lost 3 bases at V and 7 bases at J; junction bases unmatched: 5. The CDR3 runs to 13 residues. CDR3 residues: CASSSDRGGEAFF. CDR3 DNA sequence: TGCGCCAGCAGCTCCGACAGGGGCGGTGAAGCTTTCTTT.

This clonotype was seen ten or more times. The V gene is TRBV24-1, the J gene TRBJ2-1; TRBD1 aligns across 10 bases. CDR1 is KGHDR and CDR2 is SFDVKD in the germline V gene. Trimming at V came to 1 base and at J to 7 bases, leaving 6 bases not matched to a gene. The CDR3 runs 16 residues. CDR3 coding DNA: TGTGCCACCAGTGATTTTCGGGGACAGGGGTATAATGAGCAGTTCTTC. Residues: CATSDFRGQGYNEQFF.

This clonotype occurred many times. The chain joins TRBV7-2 to TRBJ2-7; 9 bases line up with TRBD2. Germline CDR1 SGHTA, CDR2 FQGNSA. The CDR3 extends over 16 amino acids. Unmatched junction bases numbered 16, after V lost 3 bases and J lost 10 bases. CDR3 loop: CASSFLWLAGWSDQYF. In DNA, the CDR3 is TGTGCCAGCAGCTTCTTGTGGCTAGCGGGATGGTCTGATCAGTACTTC.

By proportion, this clonotype is medium-sized. The V call is TRBV27, the J call TRBJ1-1; D is uncertain. V lost 5 bases and J lost 6, with 16 bases in between. CDR3 length: 14 amino acids. CDR1 is MNHEY and CDR2 is SMNVEV in the germline V gene (reference sequence). The CDR3 is CASSPTLFGPEAFF. CDR3 nucleotide sequence: TGTGCCAGCAGTCCCACTCTTTTCGGACCTGAAGCTTTCTTT.

Ten or more counts support this clonotype. V and J are TRBV6-6 and TRBJ2-5, with D tentatively TRBD2 (5 bases). Trimming shortened V by 7 bases and J by 4 bases, and 19 bases separated the two germline ends. Germline lookup yields CDR1 MNHNY and CDR2 SVGAGI (reference sequence). The CDR3 consists of 15 residues. For the CDR3, the DNA is TGTGCCAGCACGGATCCCTATAGCGCGATAGAGACCCAGTACTTC. This codes for CASTDPYSAIETQYF.

Relative to its sample, this clonotype is medium-sized. The gene calls are TRBV7-2 and TRBJ2-5; D not resolved. Germline V gene lookup returns CDR1 SGHTA and CDR2 FQGNSA. The CDR3 sequence is 12 residues long. Trimming took 4 bases from V and 5 from J, leaving 8 bases between them. The DNA for the CDR3 is TGTGCCAGCAGCTCCGGGTTGGAGACCCAGTACTTC. Translating gives CASSSGLETQYF.

This clonotype was recorded many times. The V gene is TRBV20-1, the J gene TRBJ2-4; possible D gene TRBD2, 5 bases. Trimming stripped 0 bases from V and 8 bases from J, with 17 bases between. The CDR3 sequence is 15 residues long. CDR1 and CDR2 from the germline V gene are DFQATT and SNEGSKA (reference sequence). In nucleotides, the CDR3 is TGCAGTGCTAGAGATAGAACGGGGTCCCAGTACATTCAGTACTTC. Translation gives CSARDRTGSQYIQYF.

The chain has TRBV4-1 and TRBJ1-1; no reliable D call. The CDR3 consists of 13 residues. The V end was cut by 5 bases, the J end by 3 bases, with 10 bases between. Germline V CDR1 and CDR2: MGHRA, YSYEKL. CDR3 bases: TGCGCCAGCAGCTTAAGGGCGGACACTGAAGCTTTCTTT. Translation: CASSLRADTEAFF.

This clonotype was detected ten times or more. The chain uses TRBV10-2 and TRBJ1-2; TRBD1 might be the D (6 bases). The CDR3 length is 16 residues. Germline lookup yields CDR1 WSHSY and CDR2 SAAADI. V was clipped by 0 bases and J by 8 bases, with 19 bases between them. CDR3 sequence (DNA): TGCGCCAGCAGTGAGTCGGGCGGGCGGGGGCGCGGAGGCTACACCTTC. This codes for CASSESGGRGRGGYTF.

This clonotype has ten or more counts. The rearrangement links TRBV18 to TRBJ1-5; 7 bases map to TRBD1. Germline V lookup: CDR1 KGHSH, CDR2 LQKENI. The length of the CDR3 is 13 residues. The ends lost 4 bases at V and 7 bases at J; junction bases unmatched: 4. The CDR3 DNA reads as TGTGCCAGCTCACTGCAGGGGGACCAGCCCCAGCATTTT. It yields the protein CASSLQGDQPQHF.

Ten or more counts support this clonotype. The chain carries TRBV6-6 and TRBJ2-1; 9 bases agree with TRBD2. The CDR3 runs 18 residues. V shed 7 bases, J shed 0 bases, and the junction held 13 bases outside the gene matches. Germline V CDR1 and CDR2: MNHNY, SVGAGI (reference sequence). CDR3 in amino acids: CASKGVGLASSSYNEQFF. In nucleotides, the CDR3 is TGTGCCAGCAAGGGGGTAGGACTAGCGTCAAGCTCCTACAATGAGCAGTTCTTC.